The next 11 T cell receptor beta chains were all read from a single sample in a study of blood T cell repertoires in COVID-19. Only in-frame clones appear in the TCRdb table, and some are missing; sequencing was by immunoSEQ multiplex PCR. The top ten hold roughly 2.3% of the sample, which has fewer than 70,000 clones, approximately 89% seen once. The sample was peripheral blood. The receptors here all came from a human donor in a cohort sampled during active COVID-19.

The gene calls are TRBV30 and TRBJ1-3; 7 bases match TRBD1. The CDR3 covers 15 residues. Germline CDR1 is GTSNPN and CDR2 is SVGIG (reference sequence). V was pared by 2 bases and J by 12 bases, with 16 bases of the junction left unmatched. The CDR3 bases are TGTGCCTGGAGTATACCGGGACAGCAATCTTACTACATATATTTT. It yields the protein CAWSIPGQQSYYIYF.

The chain employs TRBV5-1 and TRBJ2-3; D might be TRBD2 (5 bases). CDR1 and CDR2 from the germline V gene are SGHRS and YFSETQ. The CDR3 sequence is 14 residues long. The V gene lost 6 bases and the J gene lost 0 bases, with 11 bases spanning the gap. In DNA form, the CDR3 reads TGCGCCAGCAAAGTAGCGAGGAGCACAGATACGCAGTATTTT. Its translation: CASKVARSTDTQYF.

This chain uses TRBV10-3 with TRBJ1-1; a possible D gene is TRBD1 (5 bases). The germline gives CDR1 ENHRY, CDR2 SYGVKD. The ends were cut back, 3 bases at V and 6 bases at J, with 14 bases in the middle. CDR3 length equals 14 residues. CDR3 amino acids: CAISDLGALPEAFF. Written as DNA, the CDR3 is TGTGCCATCAGTGATCTTGGGGCGCTCCCTGAAGCTTTCTTT.

The chain links TRBV28 to TRBJ2-5, with TRBD2 identical over 9 bases. V lost 3 bases to trimming and J lost 5 bases; unmatched junction nucleotides: 13. Germline CDR1 MDHEN, CDR2 SYDVKM. CDR3 length equals 17 residues. Here the CDR3 reads CASSFGESGGRKETQYF. DNA of the CDR3: TGTGCCAGCAGTTTTGGGGAAAGCGGGGGGCGCAAGGAGACCCAGTACTTC.

V gene TRBV11-2 combines with J gene TRBJ2-5; TRBD2 matches at 12 bases. J gave up 5 bases and V 5 bases, and 9 bases lay outside the gene matches. This CDR3 region has 16 residues. Germline lookup yields CDR1 SGHAT and CDR2 FQNNGV. CDR3 region: CASSRLAGGPWETQYF. In DNA, the CDR3 is TGTGCCAGCAGCCGTCTAGCGGGGGGGCCGTGGGAGACCCAGTACTTC.

The chain joins TRBV28 to TRBJ2-7, with D perhaps matching TRBD1 (6 bases). The germline V gene encodes CDR1 MDHEN and CDR2 SYDVKM. CDR3 size: 12 residues. V lost 6 bases, J lost 7 bases, and 13 bases lay in between. The CDR3 coding sequence is TGTGCCAGCAGCCACGGGACAAAGGAGCAGTACTTC. This encodes CASSHGTKEQYF. Combining the CDR3 with reference TRBV28 and TRBJ2-7 gives the whole variable domain DVKVTQSSRYLVKRTGEKVFLECVQDMDHENMFWYRQDPGLGLRLIYFSYDVKMKEKGDIPEGYSVSREKKERFSLILESASTNQTSMYLCASSHGTKEQYFGPGTRLTVT.

The gene calls are TRBV18 and TRBJ2-1, with TRBD1 as a possible D gene (6 bases). The ends were cut back, 1 base at V and 8 bases at J, with 21 bases in the middle. The CDR3 runs to 17 residues. The germline gives CDR1 KGHSH, CDR2 LQKENI. CDR3 in amino acids: CASSPRETGWVFDEQFF. The CDR3, as DNA: TGTGCCAGCTCACCACGGGAGACAGGATGGGTGTTCGATGAGCAGTTCTTC.

The chain couples TRBV12-3 or TRBV12-4 to TRBJ1-2; D unresolved. The CDR3 loop spans 12 amino acids. V gave up 4 bases and J gave up 2 bases, with 5 bases separating them. The CDR3 region has the DNA TGTGCCAGCAGTTCTCAGAACTATGGCTACACCTTC. Protein: CASSSQNYGYTF.

This chain joins TRBV28 and TRBJ2-1; 9 bases are shared with TRBD2. This CDR3 comprises 14 residues. Germline V gives CDR1 MDHEN, CDR2 SYDVKM. The V segment lost 9 bases and the J segment 6 bases; nucleotides outside the gene matches: 9. CDR3 bases: TGTGCCAGTAACCGGCGGGGGGGACTCAATGAGCAGTTCTTC. This codes for CASNRRGGLNEQFF.

The rearrangement links TRBV27 to TRBJ1-5; tentative D call: TRBD1 (5 bases). Germline V gene lookup returns CDR1 MNHEY and CDR2 SMNVEV (reference sequence). V was cut by 5 bases and J by 4 bases, with 18 bases left in between. This CDR3 contains 16 residues. CDR3 nucleotide sequence: TGTGCCAGCAGTCCCTCGCGACAGCTTGGGAATCAGCCCCAGCATTTT. It is translated as CASSPSRQLGNQPQHF.

This chain connects TRBV3-1 (or the pseudogene TRBV3-2) to TRBJ2-2, with a weak D call TRBD1 (6 bases). CDR1 and CDR2 (germline): LGHDT, YNNKEL (reference sequence). The CDR3 has 17 residues. V lost 0 bases and J 5 bases, leaving 16 bases between the germline ends. This CDR3 reads CASSQEGGPGRTGELFF. The CDR3 coding sequence is TGTGCCAGCAGCCAAGAAGGGGGACCCGGTCGGACCGGGGAGCTGTTTTTT.